Sequencing of this T cell receptor (beta chain) was carried out in a study of CD8 T cells in Susac syndrome. Study-wide results and caveats: As the study acknowledged, the number of individuals who were part of its TCR sequencing and HLA analysis was relatively small.

In blood CD8+ and CD4+ T cells, TCR beta underwent sequencing. Fulfillment of recently defined diagnostic criteria for definite or probable disease was shown by the patients with Susac syndrome. An amount of RNA that ranged from roughly 0.45 to 1 ug was reverse transcribed with random hexamers. TCRdb re-called the immunoSEQ multiplex PCR reads through MiXCR, storing one row per CDR3 protein. The sample has about 150,000 distinct CDR3 sequences, nearly 97% seen once. The V segment lost 2 bases and the J segment 0 bases; nucleotides outside the gene matches: 5. The CDR3 totals 17 residues. Germline V lookup: CDR1 ENHRY, CDR2 SYGVKD. About this clonotype: Its target is unknown.

The chain has TRBV10-3 and TRBJ2-1, with 9 bases lining up with TRBD1. Sequencing used CD4+ T cells from PBMCs. This sequence was found in a human donor with Susac syndrome. The CDR3 loop is CAISEPGTGSSYNEQFF. The CDR3 coding sequence is TGTGCCATCAGTGAGCCTGGGACAGGGAGCTCCTACAATGAGCAGTTCTTC.